This T cell receptor (beta chain) appears in the sequencing data of a study of blood T cell repertoires in COVID-19. The overall study: There were acute and convalescent COVID-19 samples, and they came from the United States, Italy and Spain.

At least ten counts were recorded for this clone. The CDR3 sequence is 13 residues long. Germline V gene sequence: CDR1 LGHDT, CDR2 YNNKEL (reference sequence). Trimming at V came to 3 bases and at J to 3 bases, leaving 2 bases not matched to a gene. Authors' analysis steps: Amplified reference gene primers provided the basis for estimating nucleated cell counts. Repertoires were generated with immunoSEQ multiplex PCR, while TCRdb's copy carries only in-frame clones and drops some. V, J and clone size are taken as reported in that table, and D and trimming were inferred from the DNA itself. The table lists about 55,000 clones, roughly 80% of them singletons, with more than 4.5% in the top ten.

The rearrangement joins TRBV3-1 (or the pseudogene TRBV3-2) to TRBJ2-7; 7 bases fit TRBD1. The clonotype originates from a human donor in a cohort sampled during active or convalescent COVID-19. Sequencing was carried out using peripheral blood. The DNA for the CDR3 is TGTGCCAGCAGCCATGCAGGGGGCTACGAGCAGTACTTC. Protein: CASSHAGGYEQYF.